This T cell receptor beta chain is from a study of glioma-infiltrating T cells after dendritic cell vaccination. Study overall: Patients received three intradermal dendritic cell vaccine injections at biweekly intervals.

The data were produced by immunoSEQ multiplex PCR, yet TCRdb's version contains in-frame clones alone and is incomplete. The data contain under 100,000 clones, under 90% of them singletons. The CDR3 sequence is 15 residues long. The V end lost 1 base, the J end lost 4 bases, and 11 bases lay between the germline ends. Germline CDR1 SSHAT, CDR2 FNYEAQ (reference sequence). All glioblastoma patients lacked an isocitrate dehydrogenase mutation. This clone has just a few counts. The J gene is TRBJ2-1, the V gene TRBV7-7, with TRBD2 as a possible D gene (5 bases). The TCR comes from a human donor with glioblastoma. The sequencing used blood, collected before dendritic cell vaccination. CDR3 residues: CASSLGGSPYNEQFF. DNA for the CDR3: TGTGCCAGCAGCTTAGGCGGGTCCCCTTACAATGAGCAGTTCTTC.